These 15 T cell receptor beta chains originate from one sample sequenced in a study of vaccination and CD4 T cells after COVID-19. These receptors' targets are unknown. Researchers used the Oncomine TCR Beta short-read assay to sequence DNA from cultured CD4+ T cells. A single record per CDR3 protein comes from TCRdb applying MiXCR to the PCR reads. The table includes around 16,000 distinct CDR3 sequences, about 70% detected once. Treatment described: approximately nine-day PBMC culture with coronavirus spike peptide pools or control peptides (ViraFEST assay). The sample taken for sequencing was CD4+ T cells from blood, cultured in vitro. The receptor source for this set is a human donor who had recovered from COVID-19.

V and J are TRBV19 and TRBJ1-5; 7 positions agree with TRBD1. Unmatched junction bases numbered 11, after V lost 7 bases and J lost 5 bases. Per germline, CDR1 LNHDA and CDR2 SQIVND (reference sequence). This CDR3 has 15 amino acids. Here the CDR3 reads CASTPGTVGYQPQHF. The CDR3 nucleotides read TGTGCCAGTACCCCTGGGACAGTCGGTTATCAGCCCCAGCATTTT.

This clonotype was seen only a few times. CDR3: CSARTSPRQGRQPQHF. CDR3 DNA sequence: TGCAGTGCTAGGACCTCCCCAAGACAGGGTCGGCAGCCCCAGCATTTT. The rearrangement links TRBV20-1 to TRBJ1-5; 7 positions match TRBD1. The CDR3 runs to 16 residues. The germline CDR1 and CDR2 sequences are DFQATT and SNEGSKA (reference sequence). The V gene end was trimmed by 3 bases and the J gene end by 7 bases; junction bases not matched to a gene: 15.

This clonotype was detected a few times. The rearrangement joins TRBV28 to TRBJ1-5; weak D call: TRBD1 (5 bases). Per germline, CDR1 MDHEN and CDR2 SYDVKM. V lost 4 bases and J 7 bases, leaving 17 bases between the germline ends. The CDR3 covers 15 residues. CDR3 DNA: TGTGCCAGCAGTTCGCCCCGACAGCCGAGGCAGCCCCAGCATTTT. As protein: CASSSPRQPRQPQHF.

CDR3 nucleotides: TGCAGTCCCAGAACGGGACAGGGTTTTTACAATGAGCAGTTCTTC. This codes for CSPRTGQGFYNEQFF. The genes are TRBV20-1 and TRBJ2-1, with 9 bases fitting TRBD1. The V segment lost 8 bases and the J segment 4 bases; nucleotides outside the gene matches: 12. This CDR3 is built from 15 residues. CDR1 is DFQATT and CDR2 is SNEGSKA in the germline V gene (reference sequence).

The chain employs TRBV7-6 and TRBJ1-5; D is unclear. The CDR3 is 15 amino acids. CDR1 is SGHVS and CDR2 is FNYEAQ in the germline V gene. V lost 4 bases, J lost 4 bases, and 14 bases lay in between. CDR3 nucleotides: TGTGCCAGCAGCTCGACCCGGGCCCCGAATCAGCCCCAGCATTTT. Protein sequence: CASSSTRAPNQPQHF.

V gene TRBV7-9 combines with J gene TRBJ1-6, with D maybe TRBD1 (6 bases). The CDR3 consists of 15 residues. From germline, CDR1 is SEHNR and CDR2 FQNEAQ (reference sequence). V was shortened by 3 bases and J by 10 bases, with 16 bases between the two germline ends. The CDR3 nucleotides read TGTGCCAGCAGCTTTTCCGGGGGCGCAAACTCACCCCTCCACTTT. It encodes CASSFSGGANSPLHF.

The CDR3 DNA follows: TGCAGCGTCGGCTCCGGGGCAGGGGGTAGTCAGCCCCAGCATTTT. It translates to CSVGSGAGGSQPQHF. The chain is built from TRBV29-1 and TRBJ1-5; 7 nucleotides align to TRBD1. Trimming took 6 bases from V and 6 from J; bases not matched to a gene: 14. The CDR3 extends over 15 amino acids. Per germline, CDR1 SQVTM and CDR2 ANQGSEA. The variable domain in full, with the rest retrieved from reference TRBV29-1 and TRBJ1-5, is SAVISQKPSRDICQRGTSLTIQCQVDSQVTMMFWYRQQPGQSLTLIATANQGSEATYESGFVIDKFPISRPNLTFSTLTVSNMSPEDSSIYLCSVGSGAGGSQPQHFGDGTRLSIL.

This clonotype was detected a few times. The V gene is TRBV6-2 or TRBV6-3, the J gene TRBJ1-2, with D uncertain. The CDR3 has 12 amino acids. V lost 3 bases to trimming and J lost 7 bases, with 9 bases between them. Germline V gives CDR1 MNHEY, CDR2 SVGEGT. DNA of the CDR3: TGTGCCAGCAGTTATCCAGCGGTTGGCTACACCTTC. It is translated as CASSYPAVGYTF.

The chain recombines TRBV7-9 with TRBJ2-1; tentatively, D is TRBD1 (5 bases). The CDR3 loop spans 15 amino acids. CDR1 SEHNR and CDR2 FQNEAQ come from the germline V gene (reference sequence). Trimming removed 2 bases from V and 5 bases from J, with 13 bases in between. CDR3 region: CASSLTAGMDNEQFF. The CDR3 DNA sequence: TGTGCCAGCAGCTTAACTGCAGGGATGGACAATGAGCAGTTCTTC. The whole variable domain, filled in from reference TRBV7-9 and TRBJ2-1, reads DTGVSQNPRHKITKRGQNVTFRCDPISEHNRLYWYRQTLGQGPEFLTYFQNEAQLEKSRLLSDRFSAERPKGSFSTLEIQRTEQGDSAMYLCASSLTAGMDNEQFFGPGTRLTVL.

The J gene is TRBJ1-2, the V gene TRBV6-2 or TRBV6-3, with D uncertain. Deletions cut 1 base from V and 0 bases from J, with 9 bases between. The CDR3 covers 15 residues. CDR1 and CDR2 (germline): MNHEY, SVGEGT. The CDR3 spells CASSYFSTANYGYTF. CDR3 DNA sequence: TGTGCCAGCAGTTACTTCTCGACGGCTAACTATGGCTACACCTTC.

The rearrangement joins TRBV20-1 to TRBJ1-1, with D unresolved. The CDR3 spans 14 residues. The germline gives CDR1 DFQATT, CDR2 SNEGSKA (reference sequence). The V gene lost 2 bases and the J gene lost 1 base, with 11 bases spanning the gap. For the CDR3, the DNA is TGCAGTGCTAGAAAATTTAGTGGGAACACTGAAGCTTTCTTT. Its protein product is CSARKFSGNTEAFF.

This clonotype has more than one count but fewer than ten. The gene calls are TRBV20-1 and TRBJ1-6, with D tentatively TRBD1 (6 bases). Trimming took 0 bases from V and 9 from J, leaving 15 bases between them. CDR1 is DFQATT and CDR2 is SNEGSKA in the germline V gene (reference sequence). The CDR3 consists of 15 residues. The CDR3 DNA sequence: TGCAGTGCTAGAGACCTCAGGGGAGGGAGTTCACCCCTCCACTTT. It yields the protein CSARDLRGGSSPLHF.

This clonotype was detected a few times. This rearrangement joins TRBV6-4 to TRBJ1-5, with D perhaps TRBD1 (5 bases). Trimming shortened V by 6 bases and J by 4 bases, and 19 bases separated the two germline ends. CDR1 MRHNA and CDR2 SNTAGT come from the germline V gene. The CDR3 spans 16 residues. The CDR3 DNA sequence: TGTGCCAGCAGGACCCTTTGGGGCAAAACAAATCAGCCCCAGCATTTT. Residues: CASRTLWGKTNQPQHF.

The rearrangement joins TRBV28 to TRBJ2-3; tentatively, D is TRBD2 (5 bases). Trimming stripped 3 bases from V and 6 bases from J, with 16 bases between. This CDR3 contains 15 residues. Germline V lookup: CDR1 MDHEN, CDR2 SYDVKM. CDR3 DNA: TGTGCCAGCAGTTTCCTTAGGACTTTCGGTGATACGCAGTATTTT. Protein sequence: CASSFLRTFGDTQYF.

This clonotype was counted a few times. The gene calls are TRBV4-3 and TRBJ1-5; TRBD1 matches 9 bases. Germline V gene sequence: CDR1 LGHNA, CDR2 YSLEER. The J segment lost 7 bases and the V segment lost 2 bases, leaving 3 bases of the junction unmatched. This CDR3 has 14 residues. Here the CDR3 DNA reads TGCGCCAGCAGCCAAAGACAGGGGGACCAGCCCCAGCATTTT. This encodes CASSQRQGDQPQHF.